This T cell receptor (beta chain) was sequenced for a study of OX40 agonist ivuxolimab in advanced cancers. Overall study findings and caveats: The CD4+ and CD8+ T cells in the blood had expanded clonally by week 6 at 0.1 to 3.0 mg/kg.

This CDR3 region has 15 residues. The V gene's germline CDR1 is MGHRA and CDR2 YSYEKL. V shed 1 base and J shed 4 bases, with 11 bases lying between them. Measured with immunoSEQ multiplex PCR; TCRdb has only the in-frame clones, and not every one. The data contain approximately 13,000 clones, around 80% of them seen just once; the ten biggest clones take up under 50%. For this clone: Antigen specificity is unknown.

The chain uses TRBV4-1 and TRBJ1-3; D might be TRBD1 (5 bases). The sample consisted of CD4+ or CD8+ T cells sorted from blood, taken in a trial of the OX40 agonist ivuxolimab. The receptor was derived from an adult with an advanced solid tumor such as melanoma, head and neck, liver or kidney cancer. The CDR3 spells CASSQGGNSGNTIYF. In DNA, the CDR3 is TGCGCCAGCAGCCAAGGGGGGAATTCGGGAAACACCATATATTTT.